These 9 T cell receptor beta chains originate from one sample sequenced in a study of CD8 T cells in ankylosing spondylitis. These receptors have no known antigen. Findings of the study overall: Ankylosing spondylitis blood appeared to carry a characteristic TCR beta motif of roughly 8 highly homologous variants.

TCRdb fed the 5' RACE reads into MiXCR, producing one record per CDR3 protein. This table holds roughly 700,000 distinct CDR3 sequences, 15% to 20% found once. Material for sequencing was blood, either unsorted or a sorted T cell fraction (not recorded which). The source of these receptors is a male donor with ankylosing spondylitis.

This rearrangement joins TRBV6-4 to TRBJ2-1; D uncertain. This CDR3 spans 14 amino acids. Deletions cut 0 bases from V and 7 bases from J, with 10 bases between. Germline V gene lookup returns CDR1 MRHNA and CDR2 SNTAGT. The CDR3 nucleotides are TGTGCCAGCAGTGACTCCCCAGGAGATAATGAGCAGTTCTTC. Translated, it gives CASSDSPGDNEQFF.

J is TRBJ1-1 and V is TRBV12-3 or TRBV12-4; D ambiguous. The CDR3 is 11 residues long. Trimming took 4 bases from V and 7 from J, leaving 7 bases between them. In nucleotides, the CDR3 is TGTGCCAGCAGTTCAACCCGTGAAGCTTTCTTT. Translated, it gives CASSSTREAFF.

This chain joins TRBV28 and TRBJ2-4; weak D call: TRBD1 (7 bases). Germline CDR1 is MDHEN and CDR2 is SYDVKM. The V and J ends lost 3 bases and 3 bases respectively, with 18 bases between them. The CDR3 is made up of 17 amino acids. The CDR3 DNA is TGTGCCAGCAGTTTTCAGGGGGGAGGAGTGTTCAAAAACATTCAGTACTTC. This encodes CASSFQGGGVFKNIQYF.

V is TRBV4-1 and J is TRBJ1-1; D perhaps matches TRBD1 (5 bases). Per germline, CDR1 MGHRA and CDR2 YSYEKL. Between the trimmed V and J ends, which lost 2 bases and 6 bases, there was a span of 16 bases. There are 15 residues in the CDR3. The CDR3 loop is CASSQSRGGSAEAFF. DNA of the CDR3: TGCGCCAGCAGCCAATCCCGGGGGGGGAGTGCTGAAGCTTTCTTT.

This clonotype was seen only a few times. The chain recombines TRBV12-3 or TRBV12-4 with TRBJ2-1, with 11 bases matching TRBD2. V shed 7 bases, J shed 5 bases, and the junction held 4 bases outside the gene matches. The CDR3 loop spans 14 amino acids. CDR3: CASTRLAGNNEQFF. CDR3 in DNA: TGTGCCAGCACGAGACTAGCGGGAAACAATGAGCAGTTCTTC.

This clonotype came up a few times. The chain employs TRBV20-1 and TRBJ1-4, with a weak D call TRBD1 (6 bases). This CDR3 is 13 amino acids long. Trimming took 5 bases from V and 5 from J, leaving 12 bases between them. CDR1 is DFQATT and CDR2 is SNEGSKA in the germline V gene (reference sequence). The CDR3 DNA follows: TGCAGTGCTGGGGGCCCCCAGAATGAAAAACTGTTTTTT. It encodes CSAGGPQNEKLFF.

This clonotype has just a few counts. The chain couples TRBV2 to TRBJ2-1; tentative D call: TRBD2 (6 bases). V lost 1 base and J 6 bases, leaving 10 bases between the germline ends. The length of the CDR3 is 14 residues. Per the germline V gene, CDR1 is SNHLY and CDR2 is FYNNEI. CDR3 sequence (DNA): TGTGCCAGCAGTGAAGGGGGCGGGGTCAATGAGCAGTTCTTC. Protein: CASSEGGGVNEQFF.

The chain employs TRBV7-9 and TRBJ2-5, with 8 positions matching TRBD2. Trimming removed 2 bases from V and 4 bases from J; junction bases left unmatched: 3. This CDR3 comprises 14 residues. Germline V lookup: CDR1 SEHNR, CDR2 FQNEAQ (reference sequence). The CDR3 DNA follows: TGTGCCAGCAGCTTAAGCCTAGCGGGAGAGACCCAGTACTTC. This gives the protein CASSLSLAGETQYF.

This clonotype was found a few times. The chain combines TRBV20-1 with TRBJ2-7; 9 bases are a match to TRBD1. CDR3 length: 15 residues. V lost 0 bases and J lost 3; bases outside the gene matches: 6. In germline, CDR1 is DFQATT, CDR2 SNEGSKA (reference sequence). The CDR3 DNA reads TGCAGTGCTAGAGATGGTCGACAGGGGGTCTACGAGCAGTACTTC. Translating it yields CSARDGRQGVYEQYF.